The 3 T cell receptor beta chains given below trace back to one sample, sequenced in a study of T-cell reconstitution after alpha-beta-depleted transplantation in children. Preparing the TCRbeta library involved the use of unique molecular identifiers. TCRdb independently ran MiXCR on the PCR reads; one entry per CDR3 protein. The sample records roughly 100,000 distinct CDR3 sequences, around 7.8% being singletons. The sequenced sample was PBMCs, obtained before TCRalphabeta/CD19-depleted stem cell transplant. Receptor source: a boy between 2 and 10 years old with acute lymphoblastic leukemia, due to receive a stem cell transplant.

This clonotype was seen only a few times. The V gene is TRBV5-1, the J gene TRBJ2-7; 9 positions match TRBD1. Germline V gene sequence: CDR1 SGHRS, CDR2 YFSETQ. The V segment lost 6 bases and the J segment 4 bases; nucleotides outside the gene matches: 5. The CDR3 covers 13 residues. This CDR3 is CASKSGTGYEQYF. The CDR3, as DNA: TGCGCCAGCAAGTCCGGGACAGGGTACGAGCAGTACTTC.

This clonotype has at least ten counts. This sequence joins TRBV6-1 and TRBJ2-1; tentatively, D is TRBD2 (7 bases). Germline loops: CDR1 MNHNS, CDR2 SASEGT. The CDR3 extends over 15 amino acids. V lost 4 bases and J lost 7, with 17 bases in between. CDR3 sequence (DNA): TGTGCCAGCAGTGGAGGGGGAGGGGTAAAGAATGAGCAGTTCTTC. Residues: CASSGGGGVKNEQFF.

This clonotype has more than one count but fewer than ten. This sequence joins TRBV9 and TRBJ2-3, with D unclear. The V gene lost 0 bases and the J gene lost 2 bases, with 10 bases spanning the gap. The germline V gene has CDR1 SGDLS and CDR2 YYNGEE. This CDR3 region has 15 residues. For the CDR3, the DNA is TGTGCCAGCAGCGTAGGAGAGCTAGACACAGATACGCAGTATTTT. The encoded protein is CASSVGELDTDTQYF.